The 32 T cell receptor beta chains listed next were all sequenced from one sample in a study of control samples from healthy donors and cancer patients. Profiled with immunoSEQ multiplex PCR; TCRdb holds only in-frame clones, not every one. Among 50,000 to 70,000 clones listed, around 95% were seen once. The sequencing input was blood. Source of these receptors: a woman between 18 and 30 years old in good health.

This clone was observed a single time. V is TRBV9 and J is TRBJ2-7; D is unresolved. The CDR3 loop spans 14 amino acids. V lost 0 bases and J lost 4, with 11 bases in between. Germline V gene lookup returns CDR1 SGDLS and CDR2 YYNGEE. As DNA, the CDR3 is TGTGCCAGCAGCGTAGCTACGGGCGCGTACGAGCAGTACTTC. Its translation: CASSVATGAYEQYF.

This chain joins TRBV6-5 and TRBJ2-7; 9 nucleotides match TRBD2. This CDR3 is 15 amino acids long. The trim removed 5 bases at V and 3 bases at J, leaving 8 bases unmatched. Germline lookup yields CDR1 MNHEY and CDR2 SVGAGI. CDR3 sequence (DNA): TGTGCCAGCAGTCGTGCGGCGGGAGGGTACTACGAGCAGTACTTC. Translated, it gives CASSRAAGGYYEQYF.

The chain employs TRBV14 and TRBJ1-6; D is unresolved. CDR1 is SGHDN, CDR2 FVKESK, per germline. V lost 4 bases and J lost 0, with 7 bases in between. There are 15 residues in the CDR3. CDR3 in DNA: TGTGCCAGCAGCCCATTAAGCTCCTATAATTCACCCCTCCACTTT. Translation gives CASSPLSSYNSPLHF.

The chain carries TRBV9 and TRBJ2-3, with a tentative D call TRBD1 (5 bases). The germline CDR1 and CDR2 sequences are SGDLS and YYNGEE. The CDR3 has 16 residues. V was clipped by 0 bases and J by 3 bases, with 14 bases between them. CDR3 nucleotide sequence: TGTGCCAGCAGCGTAGCTGAAGGGGTCCCAACAGATACGCAGTATTTT. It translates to CASSVAEGVPTDTQYF.

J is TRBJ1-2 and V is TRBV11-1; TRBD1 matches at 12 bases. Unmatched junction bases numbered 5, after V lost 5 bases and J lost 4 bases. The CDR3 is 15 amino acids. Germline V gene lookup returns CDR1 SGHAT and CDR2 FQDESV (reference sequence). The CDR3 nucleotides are TGTGCCAGCAGCCAGGGACAGGGGGCGAGCTATGGCTACACCTTC. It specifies CASSQGQGASYGYTF. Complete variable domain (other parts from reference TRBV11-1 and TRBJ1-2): EAEVAQSPRYKITEKSQAVAFWCDPISGHATLYWYRQILGQGPELLVQFQDESVVDDSQLPKDRFSAERLKGVDSTLKIQPAELGDSAMYLCASSQGQGASYGYTFGSGTRLTVV.

The CDR3 loop reads CASNTGGEAGELFF. In DNA form, the CDR3 reads TGTGCCAGCAACACAGGGGGCGAAGCCGGGGAGCTGTTTTTT. The V and J genes are TRBV6-6 and TRBJ2-2, with TRBD1 identical over 9 bases. The CDR3 sequence is 14 residues long. Germline CDR1 is MNHNY and CDR2 is SVGAGI (reference sequence). The ends lost 7 bases at V and 6 bases at J; junction bases unmatched: 6.

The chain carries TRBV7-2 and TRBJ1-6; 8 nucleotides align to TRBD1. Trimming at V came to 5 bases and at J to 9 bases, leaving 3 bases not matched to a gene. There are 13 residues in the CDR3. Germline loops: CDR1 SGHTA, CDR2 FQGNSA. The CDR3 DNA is TGTGCCAGCAGCCCTCAGGGGGCTTCACCCCTCCACTTT. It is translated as CASSPQGASPLHF.

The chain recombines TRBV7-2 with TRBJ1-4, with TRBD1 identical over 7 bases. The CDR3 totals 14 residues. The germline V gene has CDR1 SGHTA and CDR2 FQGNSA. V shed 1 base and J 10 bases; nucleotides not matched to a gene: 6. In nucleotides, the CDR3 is TGTGCCAGCAGCTTAGGAGGGGGCATGGCAAAACTGTTTTTT. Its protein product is CASSLGGGMAKLFF.

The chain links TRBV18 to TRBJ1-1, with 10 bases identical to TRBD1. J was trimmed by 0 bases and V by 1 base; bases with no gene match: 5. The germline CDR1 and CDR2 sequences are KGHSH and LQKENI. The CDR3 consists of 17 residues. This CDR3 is CASSPRRTGGMNTEAFF. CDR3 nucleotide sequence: TGTGCCAGCTCACCACGCAGGACAGGGGGAATGAACACTGAAGCTTTCTTT. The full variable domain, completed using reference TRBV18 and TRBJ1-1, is NAGVMQNPRHLVRRRGQEARLRCSPMKGHSHVYWYRQLPEEGLKFMVYLQKENIIDESGMPKERFSAEFPKEGPSILRIQQVVRGDSAAYFCASSPRRTGGMNTEAFFGQGTRLTVV.

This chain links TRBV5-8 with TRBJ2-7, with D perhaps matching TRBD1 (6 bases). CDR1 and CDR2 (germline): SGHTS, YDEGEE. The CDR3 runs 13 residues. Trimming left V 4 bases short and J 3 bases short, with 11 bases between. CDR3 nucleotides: TGTGCCAGCAGCCCAGGGGTATACTACGAGCAGTACTTC. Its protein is CASSPGVYYEQYF. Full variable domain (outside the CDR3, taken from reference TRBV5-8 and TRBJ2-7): EAGVTQSPTHLIKTRGQQATLRCSPISGHTSVYWYQQALGLGLQFLLWYDEGEERNRGNFPPRFSGRQFPNYSSELNVNALELEDSALYLCASSPGVYYEQYFGPGTRLTVT.

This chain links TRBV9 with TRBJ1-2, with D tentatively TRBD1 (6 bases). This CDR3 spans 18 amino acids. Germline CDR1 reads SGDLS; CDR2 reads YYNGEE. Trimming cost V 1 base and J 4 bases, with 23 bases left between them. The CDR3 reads CASSVRPGATNTIYGYTF. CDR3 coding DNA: TGTGCCAGCAGCGTACGCCCGGGGGCCACCAATACAATCTATGGCTACACCTTC. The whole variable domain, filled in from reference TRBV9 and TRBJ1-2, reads DSGVTQTPKHLITATGQRVTLRCSPRSGDLSVYWYQQSLDQGLQFLIQYYNGEERAKGNILERFSAQQFPDLHSELNLSSLELGDSALYFCASSVRPGATNTIYGYTFGSGTRLTVV.

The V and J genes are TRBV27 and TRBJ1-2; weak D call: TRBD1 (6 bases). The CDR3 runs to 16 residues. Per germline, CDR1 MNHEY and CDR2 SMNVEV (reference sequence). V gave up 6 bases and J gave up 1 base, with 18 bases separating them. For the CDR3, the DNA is TGTGCCAGCAGCTTCCTTCCGGGACATAATAACTATGGCTACACCTTC. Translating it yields CASSFLPGHNNYGYTF.

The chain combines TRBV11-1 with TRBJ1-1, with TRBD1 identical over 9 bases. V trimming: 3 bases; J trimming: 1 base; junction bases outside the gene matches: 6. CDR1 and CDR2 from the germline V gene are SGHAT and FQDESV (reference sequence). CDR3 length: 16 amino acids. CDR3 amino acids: CASSFSGQGPNTEAFF. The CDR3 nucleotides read TGTGCCAGCAGCTTCTCGGGACAGGGACCGAACACTGAAGCTTTCTTT.

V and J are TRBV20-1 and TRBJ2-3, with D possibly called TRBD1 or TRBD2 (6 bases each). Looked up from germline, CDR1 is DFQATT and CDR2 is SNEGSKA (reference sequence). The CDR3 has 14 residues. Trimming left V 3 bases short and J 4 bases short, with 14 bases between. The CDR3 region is CSASQGRYSDTQYF. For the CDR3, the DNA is TGCAGTGCTAGTCAGGGGAGGTATTCAGATACGCAGTATTTT.

This CDR3 reads CASGSQPQHF. Written as DNA, the CDR3 is TGTGCTAGTGGGAGTCAGCCCCAGCATTTT. The V gene is TRBV12-5, the J gene TRBJ1-5; D not resolved. The length of the CDR3 is 10 residues. Germline V gene data show CDR1 as LGHNT and CDR2 as FRNRAP. The V gene lost 6 bases and the J gene lost 6 bases, with 3 bases spanning the gap.

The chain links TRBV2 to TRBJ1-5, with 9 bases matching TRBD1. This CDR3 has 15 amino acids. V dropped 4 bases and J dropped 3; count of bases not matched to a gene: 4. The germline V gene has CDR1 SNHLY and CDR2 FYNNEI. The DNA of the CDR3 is TGTGCCAGCAGTGGGGGACAGGGATACAATCAGCCCCAGCATTTT. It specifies CASSGGQGYNQPQHF. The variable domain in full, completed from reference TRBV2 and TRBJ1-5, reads EPEVTQTPSHQVTQMGQEVILRCVPISNHLYFYWYRQILGQKVEFLVSFYNNEISEKSEIFDDQFSVERPDGSNFTLKIRSTKLEDSAMYFCASSGGQGYNQPQHFGDGTRLSIL.

As DNA, the CDR3 is TGTGCCAGCAGGTCAGGGGGTCAGCCCCAGCATTTT. It encodes CASRSGGQPQHF. The chain joins TRBV12-3 or TRBV12-4 to TRBJ1-5; 7 positions agree with TRBD1. The CDR3 sequence is 12 residues long. The V and J ends lost 6 bases and 6 bases, in that order; junction bases with no gene match: 2.

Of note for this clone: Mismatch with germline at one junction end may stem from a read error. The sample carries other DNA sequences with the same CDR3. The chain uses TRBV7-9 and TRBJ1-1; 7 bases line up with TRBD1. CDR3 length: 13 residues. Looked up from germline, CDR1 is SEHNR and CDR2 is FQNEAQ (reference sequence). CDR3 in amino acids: CASSNRGNTEAFF. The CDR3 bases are TGTGCCAGCAGCAACAGGGGTAACACTGAAGCCTTCTTT.

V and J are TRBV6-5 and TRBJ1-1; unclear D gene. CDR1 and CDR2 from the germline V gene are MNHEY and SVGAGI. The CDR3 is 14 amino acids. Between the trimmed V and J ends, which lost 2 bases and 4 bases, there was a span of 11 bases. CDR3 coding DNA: TGTGCCAGCAGTTACGTCGGAGCTACCACTGAAGCTTTCTTT. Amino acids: CASSYVGATTEAFF.

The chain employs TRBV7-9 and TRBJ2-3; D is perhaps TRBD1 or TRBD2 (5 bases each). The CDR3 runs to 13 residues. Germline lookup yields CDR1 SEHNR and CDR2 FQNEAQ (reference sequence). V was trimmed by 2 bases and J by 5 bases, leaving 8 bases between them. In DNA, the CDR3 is TGTGCCAGCAGCTTAAATGGGGGAGATACGCAGTATTTT. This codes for CASSLNGGDTQYF.

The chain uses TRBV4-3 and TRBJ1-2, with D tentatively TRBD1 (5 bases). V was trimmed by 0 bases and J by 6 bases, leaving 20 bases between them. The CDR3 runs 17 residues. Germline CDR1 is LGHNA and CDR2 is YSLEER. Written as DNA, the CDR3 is TGCGCCAGCAGCCAAGAATCGGGTGGTGGGGGGTCTGATGGCTACACCTTC. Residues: CASSQESGGGGSDGYTF.

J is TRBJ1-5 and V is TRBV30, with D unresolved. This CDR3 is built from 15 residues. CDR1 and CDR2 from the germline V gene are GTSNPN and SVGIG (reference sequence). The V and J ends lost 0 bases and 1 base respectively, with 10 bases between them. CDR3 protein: CAWSVAGMSNQPQHF. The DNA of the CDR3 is TGTGCCTGGAGTGTTGCGGGAATGAGCAATCAGCCCCAGCATTTT.

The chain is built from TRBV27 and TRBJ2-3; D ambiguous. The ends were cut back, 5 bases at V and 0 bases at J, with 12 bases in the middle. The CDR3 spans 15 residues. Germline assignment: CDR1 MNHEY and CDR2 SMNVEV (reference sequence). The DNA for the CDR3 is TGTGCCAGCAGTCCCCTGACTGGCAGCACAGATACGCAGTATTTT. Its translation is CASSPLTGSTDTQYF.

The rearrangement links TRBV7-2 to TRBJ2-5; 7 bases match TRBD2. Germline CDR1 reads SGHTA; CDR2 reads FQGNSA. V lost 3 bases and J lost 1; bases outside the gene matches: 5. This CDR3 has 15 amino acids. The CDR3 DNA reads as TGTGCCAGCAGCTTGGGGGGGTCGATCCAAGAGACCCAGTACTTC. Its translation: CASSLGGSIQETQYF.

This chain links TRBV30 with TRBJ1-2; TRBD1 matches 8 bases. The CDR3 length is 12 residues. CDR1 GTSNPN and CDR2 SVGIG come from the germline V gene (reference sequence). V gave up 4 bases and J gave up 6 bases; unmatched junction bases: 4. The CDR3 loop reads CAWTGGPHGYTF. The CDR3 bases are TGTGCCTGGACAGGGGGCCCCCATGGCTACACCTTC.

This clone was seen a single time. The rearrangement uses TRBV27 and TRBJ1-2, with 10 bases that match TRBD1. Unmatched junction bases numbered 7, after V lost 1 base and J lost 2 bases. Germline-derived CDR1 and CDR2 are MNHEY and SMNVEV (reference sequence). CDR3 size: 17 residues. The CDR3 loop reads CASSLLSGTGENYGYTF. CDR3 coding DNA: TGTGCCAGCAGTTTATTGAGCGGGACAGGGGAGAACTATGGCTACACCTTC.

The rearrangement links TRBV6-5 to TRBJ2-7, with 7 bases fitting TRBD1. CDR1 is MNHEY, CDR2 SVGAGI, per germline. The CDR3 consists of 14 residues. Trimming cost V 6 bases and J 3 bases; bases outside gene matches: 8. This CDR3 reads CASSRQGRDYEQYF. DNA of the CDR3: TGTGCCAGCAGCCGACAGGGTAGGGACTACGAGCAGTACTTC.

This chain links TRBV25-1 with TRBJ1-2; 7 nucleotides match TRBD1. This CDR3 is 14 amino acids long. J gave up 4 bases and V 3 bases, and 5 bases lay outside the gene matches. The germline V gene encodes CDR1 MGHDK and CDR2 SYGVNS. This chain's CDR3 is CASSEDRPPYGYTF. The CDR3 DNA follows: TGTGCCAGCAGTGAGGACAGGCCGCCCTATGGCTACACCTTC.

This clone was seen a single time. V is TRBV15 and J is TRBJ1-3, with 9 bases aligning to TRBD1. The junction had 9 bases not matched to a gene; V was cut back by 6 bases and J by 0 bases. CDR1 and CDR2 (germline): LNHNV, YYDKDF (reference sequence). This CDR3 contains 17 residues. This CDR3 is CATSPLTGGNSGNTIYF. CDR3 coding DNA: TGTGCCACCAGTCCCTTGACAGGGGGAAACTCTGGAAACACCATATATTTT.

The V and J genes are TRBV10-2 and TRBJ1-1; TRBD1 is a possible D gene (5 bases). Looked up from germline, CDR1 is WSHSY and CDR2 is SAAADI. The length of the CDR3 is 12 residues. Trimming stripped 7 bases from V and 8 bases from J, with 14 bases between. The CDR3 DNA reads TGCGCCAGCACCCACGGGGCAGGGGAAGCTTTCTTT. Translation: CASTHGAGEAFF.

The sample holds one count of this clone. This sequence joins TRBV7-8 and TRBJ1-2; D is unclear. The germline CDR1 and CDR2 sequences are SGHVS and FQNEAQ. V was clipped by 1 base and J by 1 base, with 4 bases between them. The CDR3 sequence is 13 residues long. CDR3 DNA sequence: TGTGCCAGCAGCTTAGACAATAACTATGGCTACACCTTC. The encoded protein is CASSLDNNYGYTF.

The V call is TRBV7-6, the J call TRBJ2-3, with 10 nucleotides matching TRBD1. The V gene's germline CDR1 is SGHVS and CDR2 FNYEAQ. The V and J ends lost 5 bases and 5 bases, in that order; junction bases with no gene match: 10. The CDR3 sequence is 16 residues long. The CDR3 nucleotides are TGTGCCAGCAGCCAATCGACAGGGGGCGTGATAGATACGCAGTATTTT. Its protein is CASSQSTGGVIDTQYF.